These 9 T cell receptor beta chains came from one sample sequenced in a study of Ad26.COV2.S vaccination and SARS-CoV-2 variants. Some clones are missing from TCRdb's copy, which holds only in-frame ones; the method was immunoSEQ multiplex PCR. The top ten clones hold more than 10% of a sample with about 480,000 clones, around 85% of them seen once. As for treatment: roughly 18 received Ad26.COV2.S at low or high dose, single or two shots; roughly five received placebo; per-sample allocation not given. Sampling happened 63 days after the first vaccine or placebo injection. The sample in question was peripheral blood, obtained in a trial of Ad26.COV2.S vaccine versus placebo. The receptors derive from a person between 18 and 60 years old who received the Ad26.COV2.S COVID-19 vaccine or a placebo.

The chain joins TRBV9 to TRBJ1-1; D remains unclear. The germline V gene has CDR1 SGDLS and CDR2 YYNGEE. The V end lost 6 bases, the J end lost 3 bases, and 18 bases lay between the germline ends. This CDR3 is built from 15 residues. The CDR3 DNA sequence: TGTGCCAGCACCCCGGGAGGGCTGGGCGACACTGAAGCTTTCTTT. It is translated as CASTPGGLGDTEAFF.

The chain couples TRBV3-1 (or the pseudogene TRBV3-2) to TRBJ2-1; D may be TRBD1 (5 bases). The CDR3 totals 15 residues. Trimming removed 0 bases at V and 3 bases at J, with 9 bases between. Germline V gene sequence: CDR1 LGHDT, CDR2 YNNKEL (reference sequence). CDR3 sequence (DNA): TGTGCCAGCAGCCAAGATACAAGGGGCTACAATGAGCAGTTCTTC. Protein: CASSQDTRGYNEQFF.

This chain joins TRBV5-1 and TRBJ2-2, with D tentatively TRBD1 (6 bases). This CDR3 is 17 amino acids long. V shed 5 bases and J shed 1 base, with 18 bases lying between them. Germline V gene sequence: CDR1 SGHRS, CDR2 YFSETQ. The CDR3 is CASSHRRTEMNTGELFF. In nucleotides, the CDR3 is TGCGCCAGCAGTCACAGGCGGACAGAGATGAACACCGGGGAGCTGTTTTTT.

The V call is TRBV7-2, the J call TRBJ1-1; 8 nucleotides match TRBD1. The CDR3 covers 16 residues. CDR1 and CDR2 from the germline V gene are SGHTA and FQGNSA. Trimming took 5 bases from V and 2 from J; bases not matched to a gene: 10. CDR3 sequence reads: CASSRPIGTGNTEAFF. In DNA form, the CDR3 reads TGTGCCAGCAGCAGACCAATCGGGACAGGTAACACTGAAGCTTTCTTT.

This sequence joins TRBV6-5 and TRBJ2-7; no definite D call. V lost 8 bases to trimming and J lost 3 bases, with 14 bases between them. Germline V gene lookup returns CDR1 MNHEY and CDR2 SVGAGI. This CDR3 contains 13 residues. The CDR3 sequence: CASRSLLLYEQYF. In DNA, the CDR3 is TGTGCCAGCCGGTCCCTCCTCCTCTACGAGCAGTACTTC.

The rearrangement uses TRBV7-9 and TRBJ2-1, with 7 nucleotides matching TRBD1. Germline lookup yields CDR1 SEHNR and CDR2 FQNEAQ (reference sequence). Trimming at V came to 0 bases and at J to 10 bases, leaving 0 bases not matched to a gene. The CDR3 length is 12 residues. CDR3 amino acids: CASSLAGQEQFF. The CDR3 DNA reads as TGTGCCAGCAGCTTAGCGGGACAGGAGCAGTTCTTC. The full variable domain, its missing parts supplied by reference TRBV7-9 and TRBJ2-1, is DTGVSQNPRHKITKRGQNVTFRCDPISEHNRLYWYRQTLGQGPEFLTYFQNEAQLEKSRLLSDRFSAERPKGSFSTLEIQRTEQGDSAMYLCASSLAGQEQFFGPGTRLTVL.

The V gene is TRBV6-5, the J gene TRBJ1-2; D perhaps matches TRBD1 (5 bases). The CDR3 covers 13 residues. Germline assignment: CDR1 MNHEY and CDR2 SVGAGI. Trimming shortened V by 5 bases and J by 8 bases, and 15 bases separated the two germline ends. The CDR3 coding sequence is TGTGCCAGCAGTCGCCGGGACGGATGGGGCTACACCTTC. This encodes CASSRRDGWGYTF.

The chain uses TRBV5-4 and TRBJ2-5; D gene unclear. Germline V gene lookup returns CDR1 SGHNT and CDR2 YYREEE (reference sequence). The CDR3 totals 10 residues. The V end lost 9 bases, the J end lost 5 bases, and 8 bases lay between the germline ends. The CDR3 reads CATGRETQYF. The DNA for the CDR3 is TGTGCCACAGGTCGGGAGACCCAGTACTTC. Full variable domain (outside the CDR3, taken from reference TRBV5-4 and TRBJ2-5): ETGVTQSPTHLIKTRGQQVTLRCSSQSGHNTVSWYQQALGQGPQFIFQYYREEENGRGNFPPRFSGLQFPNYSSELNVNALELDDSALYLCATGRETQYFGPGTRLLVL.

This chain connects TRBV4-3 to TRBJ2-3; D might be TRBD2 (5 bases). CDR1 is LGHNA, CDR2 YSLEER, per germline. V shed 0 bases and J shed 3 bases, with 13 bases lying between them. The CDR3 is made up of 16 amino acids. CDR3 loop: CASSQDSQRTTDTQYF. CDR3 coding DNA: TGCGCCAGCAGCCAAGATTCCCAGCGGACTACAGATACGCAGTATTTT.